This T cell receptor beta chain derives from a study of early T cells in non-severe SARS-CoV-2 infection. Overall study: The study sequenced bulk RNA from unsorted whole blood, with chains unpaired.

This clonotype came up many times. TCRdb ran MiXCR on the 5' RACE reads and lists one entry per CDR3 protein. The sample shows 60,000 or so distinct CDR3 sequences, roughly 12% of them seen only once. Deletions cut 3 bases from V and 0 bases from J, with 9 bases between. This CDR3 is built from 14 residues. Looked up from germline, CDR1 is SGHTA and CDR2 is FQGTGA. The chain uses TRBV7-3 and TRBJ2-7; D gene uncertain. The material sequenced was whole blood. The TCR originated in an adult who was a healthcare worker with PCR-confirmed SARS-CoV-2 infection or an uninfected control (not recorded which). The CDR3 DNA is TGTGCCAGCAGCTTTACAGCGAACTCCTACGAGCAGTACTTC. The encoded protein is CASSFTANSYEQYF.